This TCR beta chain was observed in a study of blood T cell repertoires in COVID-19. Study-wide context: Acute-phase and convalescent COVID-19 samples originated in the United States, Italy and Spain. Sample material is recorded as cDNA or gDNA derived from T cells, B-cell-depleted T cells, or PBMCs.

The Seattle patients joined while their infection was active and were tracked longitudinally afterward. Trimming took off 4 bases at V and 9 bases at J, with 13 bases between the two ends. The CDR3 is 13 amino acids. Germline CDR1 and CDR2: SGHTS and YDEGEE. Original processing notes: Quantification of nucleated cells was approximated via reference gene primer amplification. Only in-frame clones appear in the TCRdb table, and some are missing; sequencing was by immunoSEQ multiplex PCR. V, J and clone size were drawn from that table, and D and trimming were deduced from the DNA. The table shows over 450,000 clones, with roughly nine tenths occurring only once.

Material: peripheral blood. The TCR comes from a woman aged 50 to 65 with COVID-19, enrolled during active disease. The V call is TRBV5-8, the J call TRBJ2-2; D might be TRBD1 (6 bases). CDR3 bases: TGTGCCAGCAGCCAATCAGGGGACCGGGAGCTGTTTTTT. This translates into CASSQSGDRELFF.